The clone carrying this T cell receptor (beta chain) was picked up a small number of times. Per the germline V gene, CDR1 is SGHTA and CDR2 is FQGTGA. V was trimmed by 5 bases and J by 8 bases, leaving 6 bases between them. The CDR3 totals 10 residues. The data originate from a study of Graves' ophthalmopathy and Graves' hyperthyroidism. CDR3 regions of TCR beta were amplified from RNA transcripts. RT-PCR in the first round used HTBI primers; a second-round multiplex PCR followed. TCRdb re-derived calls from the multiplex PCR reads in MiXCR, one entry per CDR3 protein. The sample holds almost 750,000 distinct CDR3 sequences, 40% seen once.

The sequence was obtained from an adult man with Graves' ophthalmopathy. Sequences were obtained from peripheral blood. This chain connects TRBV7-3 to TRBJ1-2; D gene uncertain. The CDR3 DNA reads TGTGCCAGCAGCCCCCCAGGCTACACCTTC. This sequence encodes CASSPPGYTF.